The 22 T cell receptor beta chains below all came from one sample that was sequenced in a study of blood T cell repertoires in COVID-19. Profiling relied on immunoSEQ multiplex PCR, and the TCRdb table lists in-frame clones only, not all of them. The data hold approximately 190,000 clones, with around 90% observed a single time. The sequenced material came from peripheral blood. All receptors come from a man aged 55 to 70 with active or convalescent COVID-19.

The chain links TRBV6-5 to TRBJ1-1; D is possibly TRBD1 (5 bases). CDR1 is MNHEY and CDR2 is SVGAGI in the germline V gene. The CDR3 covers 13 residues. V lost 2 bases, J lost 1 base, and 5 bases lay in between. The CDR3 DNA reads as TGTGCCAGCAGTTACGACAGGAACACTGAAGCTTTCTTT. Amino acid sequence: CASSYDRNTEAFF.

This rearrangement joins TRBV4-1 to TRBJ2-5, with D perhaps TRBD1 (5 bases). There are 14 residues in the CDR3. With 0 bases removed from V and 4 bases from J, the gap between germline ends came to 9 bases. Germline CDR1 reads MGHRA; CDR2 reads YSYEKL. In DNA form, the CDR3 reads TGCGCCAGCAGCCAAGATGGGGCCGGAGAGACCCAGTACTTC. Its protein product is CASSQDGAGETQYF.

V and J are TRBV11-2 and TRBJ1-4; 10 bases line up with TRBD1. V lost 3 bases to trimming and J lost 5 bases; unmatched junction nucleotides: 0. This CDR3 comprises 14 residues. Germline V gives CDR1 SGHAT, CDR2 FQNNGV. This CDR3 is CASSLGQGNEKLFF. CDR3 in DNA: TGTGCCAGCAGCTTGGGACAGGGGAATGAAAAACTGTTTTTT. The whole variable domain, filled in from reference TRBV11-2 and TRBJ1-4, reads EAGVAQSPRYKIIEKRQSVAFWCNPISGHATLYWYQQILGQGPKLLIQFQNNGVVDDSQLPKDRFSAERLKGVDSTLKIQPAKLEDSAVYLCASSLGQGNEKLFFGSGTQLSVL.

This chain connects TRBV5-1 to TRBJ2-3; weak D call: TRBD1 (5 bases). V was clipped by 0 bases and J by 5 bases, with 10 bases between them. Germline CDR1 reads SGHRS; CDR2 reads YFSETQ. CDR3 length: 14 amino acids. The CDR3 protein is CASSLATQGDTQYF. The DNA of the CDR3 is TGCGCCAGCAGCTTGGCGACGCAGGGAGATACGCAGTATTTT.

The chain combines TRBV29-1 with TRBJ1-3; D not certain. Germline CDR1 is SQVTM and CDR2 is ANQGSEA. There are 13 residues in the CDR3. The ends were cut back, 6 bases at V and 0 bases at J, with 9 bases in the middle. The CDR3 here is CSVDTNSGNTIYF. In DNA, the CDR3 is TGCAGCGTCGACACAAACTCTGGAAACACCATATATTTT.

This clone was seen a handful of times. The chain combines TRBV6-5 with TRBJ1-3; 7 nucleotides align to TRBD1. This CDR3 has 15 residues. Trimming cost V 2 bases and J 9 bases; bases outside gene matches: 10. CDR1 MNHEY and CDR2 SVGAGI come from the germline V gene. CDR3: CASSYRTGGVSTIYF. The DNA of the CDR3 is TGTGCCAGCAGTTACCGGACAGGAGGGGTCAGCACCATATATTTT.

The chain has TRBV4-1 and TRBJ1-1; TRBD1 aligns across 8 bases. Losses at the gene ends were 2 bases for V and 2 bases for J; bases not matched to a gene: 10. In germline, CDR1 is MGHRA, CDR2 YSYEKL. The CDR3 has 17 residues. The CDR3 DNA is TGCGCCAGCAGCCAACTGACAGGGGTTGGGAAAAACACTGAAGCTTTCTTT. Protein product: CASSQLTGVGKNTEAFF.

This sequence joins TRBV7-9 and TRBJ2-5; 7 positions match TRBD2. V lost 6 bases to trimming and J lost 5 bases; unmatched junction nucleotides: 6. The CDR3 is 13 amino acids. Per the germline V gene, CDR1 is SEHNR and CDR2 is FQNEAQ (reference sequence). CDR3 nucleotide sequence: TGTGCCAGCAGACAACTTAGCGGGGAGACCCAGTACTTC. Translated: CASRQLSGETQYF.

The gene calls are TRBV19 and TRBJ1-5; 8 bases line up with TRBD1. J lost 6 bases, V lost 5 bases, and 6 bases had no gene match. The CDR3 is 14 amino acids. Germline V gene sequence: CDR1 LNHDA, CDR2 SQIVND (reference sequence). The CDR3 region is CASSSGGVGQPQHF. The CDR3 bases are TGTGCCAGTAGTTCAGGGGGCGTCGGTCAGCCCCAGCATTTT.

V and J are TRBV18 and TRBJ2-2; D possibly corresponds to TRBD1 (6 bases). This CDR3 has 16 amino acids. V was cut by 0 bases and J by 0 bases, with 8 bases left in between. Germline V lookup: CDR1 KGHSH, CDR2 LQKENI. CDR3 in DNA: TGTGCCAGCTCACCACCGAGGACAGCGAACACCGGGGAGCTGTTTTTT. Amino acid sequence: CASSPPRTANTGELFF.

The rearrangement uses TRBV7-9 and TRBJ2-5; TRBD2 might be the D (6 bases). Germline CDR1 reads SEHNR; CDR2 reads FQNEAQ (reference sequence). The CDR3 totals 15 residues. V lost 6 bases, J lost 2 bases, and 16 bases lay in between. CDR3 in DNA: TGTGCCAGCAGGGACTACCGGGACCCTCAAGAGACCCAGTACTTC. Its protein is CASRDYRDPQETQYF.

V usage is TRBV4-1 and J usage is TRBJ1-1, with D tentatively TRBD1 (6 bases). Germline lookup yields CDR1 MGHRA and CDR2 YSYEKL. With 2 bases removed from V and 1 base from J, the gap between germline ends came to 14 bases. There are 16 residues in the CDR3. CDR3 bases: TGCGCCAGCAGCCAAAGGACCGGGACACAGAACACTGAAGCTTTCTTT. Translation: CASSQRTGTQNTEAFF.

In DNA, the CDR3 is TGTGCCATCAGTGACTCCGGGACAGCCTCTGGAAACACCATATATTTT. It codes for CAISDSGTASGNTIYF. This sequence joins TRBV10-3 and TRBJ1-3; 7 bases line up with TRBD1. The CDR3 is made up of 16 amino acids. Germline V gene data show CDR1 as ENHRY and CDR2 as SYGVKD. After removal of 3 bases from V and 0 bases from J, the junction contained 5 bases not matched to a gene.

The chain joins TRBV2 to TRBJ1-5, with a possible D match to TRBD1 (5 bases). Germline V gene data show CDR1 as SNHLY and CDR2 as FYNNEI. Trimming left V 6 bases short and J 10 bases short, with 19 bases between. The CDR3 extends over 14 amino acids. CDR3 sequence (DNA): TGTGCCAGCAGGGGGGGGACCGCAGGCAGTCCCCAGCATTTT. Protein: CASRGGTAGSPQHF.

This chain links TRBV30 with TRBJ1-5; weak D call: TRBD1 (6 bases). The CDR3 covers 15 residues. V was clipped by 0 bases and J by 1 base, with 10 bases between them. Germline CDR1 and CDR2: GTSNPN and SVGIG (reference sequence). CDR3 DNA sequence: TGTGCCTGGAGTGTAGGGGGATTGAGCAATCAGCCCCAGCATTTT. It yields the protein CAWSVGGLSNQPQHF.

The chain links TRBV30 to TRBJ1-1; a possible D gene is TRBD1 (6 bases). Trimming removed 4 bases at V and 3 bases at J, with 15 bases between. Germline V CDR1 and CDR2: GTSNPN, SVGIG (reference sequence). This CDR3 has 14 amino acids. CDR3 residues: CAWKWHTGYTEAFF. The CDR3 DNA reads as TGTGCCTGGAAGTGGCACACAGGGTACACTGAAGCTTTCTTT.

The chain joins TRBV11-2 to TRBJ2-3; no clear D. The CDR3 is made up of 17 amino acids. From germline, CDR1 is SGHAT and CDR2 FQNNGV. The V end was cut by 2 bases, the J end by 6 bases, with 21 bases between. The CDR3 DNA is TGTGCCAGCAGCTTATACGGCTTTGGTCTCCTGGAGGATACGCAGTATTTT. Residues: CASSLYGFGLLEDTQYF.

The V gene is TRBV30, the J gene TRBJ1-5; TRBD1 aligns across 9 bases. The CDR3 loop spans 15 amino acids. Trimming cost V 4 bases and J 4 bases; bases outside gene matches: 8. CDR1 is GTSNPN, CDR2 SVGIG, per germline (reference sequence). The CDR3 region is CAWNSGQGGNQPQHF. CDR3 DNA sequence: TGTGCCTGGAACTCGGGACAGGGAGGAAATCAGCCCCAGCATTTT. The full variable domain, completed using reference TRBV30 and TRBJ1-5, is SQTIHQWPATLVQPVGSPLSLECTVEGTSNPNLYWYRQAAGRGLQLLFYSVGIGQISSEVPQNLSASRPQDRQFILSSKKLLLSDSGFYLCAWNSGQGGNQPQHFGDGTRLSIL.

The rearrangement links TRBV6-5 to TRBJ2-7; TRBD1 is a possible D gene (5 bases). CDR3 length equals 12 residues. V was cut by 5 bases and J by 4 bases, with 9 bases left in between. The V gene's germline CDR1 is MNHEY and CDR2 SVGAGI. The CDR3 sequence: CASSSDRYEQYF. CDR3 bases: TGTGCCAGCAGTAGCGACAGATACGAGCAGTACTTC.

DNA for the CDR3: TGCGCCAGCAGTGAGGGCAGGACAAACACTGAAGCTTTCTTT. It codes for CASSEGRTNTEAFF. This chain connects TRBV10-2 to TRBJ1-1; tentative D call: TRBD1 (5 bases). Trimming pared 2 bases from V and 2 bases from J, leaving 9 bases between. The CDR3 length is 14 residues. Germline V CDR1 and CDR2: WSHSY, SAAADI.

V and J are TRBV19 and TRBJ1-1, with a tentative D call TRBD1 (5 bases). CDR3 length equals 13 residues. V lost 3 bases and J 7 bases, leaving 12 bases between the germline ends. Germline V lookup: CDR1 LNHDA, CDR2 SQIVND (reference sequence). CDR3 protein: CASSIIRDSEAFF. Here the CDR3 DNA reads TGTGCCAGTAGTATTATACGAGACAGTGAAGCTTTCTTT.

This clone came up once. The genes are TRBV2 and TRBJ1-1; no definite D call. There are 13 residues in the CDR3. Deletions cut 9 bases from V and 1 base from J, with 12 bases between. The germline V gene has CDR1 SNHLY and CDR2 FYNNEI. CDR3 protein: CARGNTGNTEAFF. The CDR3 DNA is TGTGCCAGAGGAAACACGGGGAACACTGAAGCTTTCTTT.